This T cell receptor beta chain was retrieved from a study of cytomegalovirus exposure and HLA in healthy donors. Study results and limitations: Apparent HLA restriction characterized most CMV-associated TCR beta chains in a later analysis.

Use of 60 Vbeta and 13 Jbeta primers characterized the PCR. Repertoires were generated with immunoSEQ multiplex PCR, while TCRdb's copy carries only in-frame clones and drops some. This table holds approximately 130,000 clones, under 90% found once. CDR3 length: 17 amino acids. Germline-derived CDR1 and CDR2 are LNHNV and YYDKDF (reference sequence). Trimming pared 0 bases from V and 0 bases from J, leaving 14 bases between. Concerning this clone: Its antigen is undetermined.

The TCR sequence derives from a middle-aged woman in good health and CMV-seronegative. The chain has TRBV15 and TRBJ1-1, with D perhaps matching TRBD1 (6 bases). The sequenced sample was PBMCs. CDR3 in DNA: TGTGCCACCAGCAGAGATAAGGGGGTTGGGGTGAACACTGAAGCTTTCTTT. This translates into CATSRDKGVGVNTEAFF.